This T cell receptor (beta chain) was obtained from a study of T cell changes during pregnancy in multiple sclerosis. The protocol was immunoSEQ multiplex PCR, while the TCRdb copy is restricted to in-frame clones and leaves out a portion. The sample consists of about 31,000 clones, 90% of them appearing once. This specimen was CD8+ T cells from peripheral blood mononuclear cells, taken in the second trimester of pregnancy. This receptor was taken from a female donor with multiple sclerosis, enrolled in a pregnancy study.

CDR3 DNA sequence: TGTGCCAGCAGCTTTGATCTAGGGGGCCGGGAGACCCAGTACTTC. Its protein is CASSFDLGGRETQYF. The chain joins TRBV5-4 to TRBJ2-5; 7 bases agree with TRBD1. V gave up 2 bases and J gave up 5 bases; unmatched junction bases: 9. This CDR3 contains 15 residues. Germline CDR1 SGHNT, CDR2 YYREEE (reference sequence). The entire variable domain, with the rest obtained from reference TRBV5-4 and TRBJ2-5, is as follows: ETGVTQSPTHLIKTRGQQVTLRCSSQSGHNTVSWYQQALGQGPQFIFQYYREEENGRGNFPPRFSGLQFPNYSSELNVNALELDDSALYLCASSFDLGGRETQYFGPGTRLLVL.